The T cell receptor beta chain under discussion was sequenced for a study of breast tumors, draining lymph nodes, adjacent tissues listed by TCRdb under 2016. Background on the whole study: The study compared TCR beta repertoires across tumor, adjacent nontumor tissue and axillary lymph nodes from breast cancer patients. The study was designed to assess the relationships and possible T-cell exchange between tumor, surrounding tissue and draining lymph node repertoires in human breast cancer.

This clonotype is labeled medium-sized (0.01 to 0.1%). The target of this receptor is not known. Base qualities are not at hand, and no much larger clone is one base apart. The lymph node samples were taken from the axillary draining lymph nodes of breast cancer patients. TCRdb shows the sequencer as Illumina HiSeq 2000. Multiplex PCR amplification was used to build the TCR beta chain libraries. The amplified TCR beta chain products were analyzed by high-throughput sequencing. Clones were called with MiXCR by TCRdb after fastp trimmed the public reads at Q25, and only in-frame beta chains were retained. For every CDR3 protein sequence, its rows merge into one entry that carries the most common genes and DNA. The sample has 85,000 to 130,000 distinct CDR3 sequences on record, 21% of them singletons. The top ten clones comprise roughly 1.2% of the sample. What the research found in general, with its limitations: The similarity between tumor and nontumor tissue repertoires was significantly greater in luminal-like breast cancer than in basal-like breast cancer. The data were considered consistent with the idea that most tumor T cells come from the lymph node and then expand in tumor tissue. Tumors showed preferential V and J gene usage, and their T-cell repertoire diversity fell below that of lymph nodes yet above that of nontumor tissue. The conclusion that tumor T cells originate in lymph nodes was presented as consistent with a hypothesis rather than as directly demonstrated.

The CDR3 covers 11 residues, taking in both the cysteine and the phenylalanine. Only the CDR3 part of the read is kept: 33 bases, read in frame from the first base. CDR1 and CDR2 are drawn from the germline V gene: SGHRS, YFSETQ. Trimming at the junction amounts to 0 bases on V and 4 bases on J, and the germline ends lie 0 bases apart. The rearrangement joined TRBV5-1 to TRBJ2-3, with the D gene call left open. Material for sequencing was axillary lymph node tissue. This TCR came from a female donor with breast cancer. Some clones in this sample may be carry-over from other donors' samples. The bases read TGCGCCAGCAGCTTGGCAGATACGCAGTATTTT. Translation gives CASSLADTQYF.